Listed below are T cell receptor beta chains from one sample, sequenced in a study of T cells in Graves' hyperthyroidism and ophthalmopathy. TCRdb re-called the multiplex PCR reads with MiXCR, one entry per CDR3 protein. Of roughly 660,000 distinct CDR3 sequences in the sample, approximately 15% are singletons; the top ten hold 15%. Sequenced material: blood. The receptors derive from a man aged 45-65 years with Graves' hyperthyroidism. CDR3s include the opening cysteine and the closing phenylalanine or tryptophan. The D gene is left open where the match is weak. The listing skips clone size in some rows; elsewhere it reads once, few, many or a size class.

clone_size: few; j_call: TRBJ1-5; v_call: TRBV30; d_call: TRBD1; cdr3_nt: TGTGCCTGGAGTGTAGGCTATGGGACAGGGAAAAATCAGCCCCAGCATTTT; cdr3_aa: CAWSVGYGTGKNQPQHF
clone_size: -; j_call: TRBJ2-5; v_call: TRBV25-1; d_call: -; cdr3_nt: TGTGCCAGCAGTAAAGGATCAGCCAGAGAGACCCAGTACTTC; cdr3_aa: CASSKGSARETQYF
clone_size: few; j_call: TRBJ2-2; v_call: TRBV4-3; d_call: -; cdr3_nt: TGCGCCAGCAGCCAAGCCTTTCCGGGACTGGTTAACACCGGGGAGCTGTTTTTT; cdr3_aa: CASSQAFPGLVNTGELFF
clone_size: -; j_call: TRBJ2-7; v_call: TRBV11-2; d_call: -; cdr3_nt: TGTGCCAGCAGCTTATTCCAGGGGACACGTTTTTACGAGCAGTACTTC; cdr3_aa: CASSLFQGTRFYEQYF
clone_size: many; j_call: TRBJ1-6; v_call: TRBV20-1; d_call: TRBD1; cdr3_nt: TGCAGTGCCCACGCCGGACAGGGGGCATCCTATAATTCACCCCTCCACTTT; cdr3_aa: CSAHAGQGASYNSPLHF
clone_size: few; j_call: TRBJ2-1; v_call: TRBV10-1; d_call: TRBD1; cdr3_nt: TGCGCCAGCAGTGCAGTCCTCGGGACAGGGAGTGTTGACGAGCAGTTCTTC; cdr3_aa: CASSAVLGTGSVDEQFF
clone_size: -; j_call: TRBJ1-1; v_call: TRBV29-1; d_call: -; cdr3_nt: TGCAGCGTTGACGACGGATTGAACACTGAAGCTTTCTTT; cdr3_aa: CSVDDGLNTEAFF
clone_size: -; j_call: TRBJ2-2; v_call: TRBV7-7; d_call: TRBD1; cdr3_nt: TGTGCTAGCAGCCTCGTGACAGGGGGCCTCGACGGGGAGCTGTTTTTT; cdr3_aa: CASSLVTGGLDGELFF
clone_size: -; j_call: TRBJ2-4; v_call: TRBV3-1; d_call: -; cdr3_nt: TGTGCCAGCAGCCAAGCTCATTATGCCAAAAACATTCAGTACTTC; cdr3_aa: CASSQAHYAKNIQYF
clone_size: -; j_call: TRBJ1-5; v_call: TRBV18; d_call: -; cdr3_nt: TGTGCCAGCTCCCGAGAGAGTCAGCCCCAGCATTTT; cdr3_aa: CASSRESQPQHF
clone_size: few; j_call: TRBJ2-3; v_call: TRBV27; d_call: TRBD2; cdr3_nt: TGTGCCAGCAGTCTCCTCGGCGGGAGGGCCGTGGATACGCAGTATTTT; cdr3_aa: CASSLLGGRAVDTQYF
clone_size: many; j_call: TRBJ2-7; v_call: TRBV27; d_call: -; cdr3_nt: TGTGCCAGCAGTGGAGGAGATCGGCAGTACTTC; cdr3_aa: CASSGGDRQYF
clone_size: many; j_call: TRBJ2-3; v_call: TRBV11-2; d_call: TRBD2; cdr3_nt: TGTGCCAGCAGCTTTCTCAGACTAGCGAGAGATACGCAGTATTTT; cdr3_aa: CASSFLRLARDTQYF
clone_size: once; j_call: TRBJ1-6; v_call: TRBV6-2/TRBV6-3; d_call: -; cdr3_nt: TGTGCCAGCAGCCCGGGACGCTATAATTCACCCCTCCACTTT; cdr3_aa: CASSPGRYNSPLHF
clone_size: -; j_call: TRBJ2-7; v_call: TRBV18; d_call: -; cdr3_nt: TGTGCCAGCTCATCGGTAAGGCAGGGCTCCTACGAGCAGTACTTC; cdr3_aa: CASSSVRQGSYEQYF
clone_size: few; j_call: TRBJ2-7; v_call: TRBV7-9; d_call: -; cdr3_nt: TGTGCCAGCAGCACGTCAGGGGCGAGCGAGCAGTACTTC; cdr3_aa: CASSTSGASEQYF
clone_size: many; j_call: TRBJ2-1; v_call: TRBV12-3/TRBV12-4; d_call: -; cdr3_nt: TGTGCCAGCACTTTTAGCGTTGCGGAAACCTACAATGAGCAGTTCTTC; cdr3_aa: CASTFSVAETYNEQFF
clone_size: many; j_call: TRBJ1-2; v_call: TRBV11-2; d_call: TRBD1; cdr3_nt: TGTGCCAGCAGCCTCGACAGGGAAAATGGCTACACCTTC; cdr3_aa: CASSLDRENGYTF
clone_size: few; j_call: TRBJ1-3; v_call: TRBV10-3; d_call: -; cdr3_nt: TGTGCCATCAGTGAGGGAGGAAACACCATATATTTT; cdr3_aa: CAISEGGNTIYF
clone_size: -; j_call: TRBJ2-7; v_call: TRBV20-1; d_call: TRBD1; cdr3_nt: TGCAGTGCCAAACAGGGGTGGACGTCCTACGAGCAGTACTTC; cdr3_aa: CSAKQGWTSYEQYF
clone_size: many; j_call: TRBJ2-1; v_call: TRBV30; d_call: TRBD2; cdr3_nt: TGTGCCTGGAGTGTAGGGGGACTAGGGTACAATGAGCAGTTCTTC; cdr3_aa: CAWSVGGLGYNEQFF
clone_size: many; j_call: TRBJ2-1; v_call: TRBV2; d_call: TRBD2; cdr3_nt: TGTGCCAGCATATTACTAGCGGTAGCGGTTGAGCAGTTCTTC; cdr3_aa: CASILLAVAVEQFF
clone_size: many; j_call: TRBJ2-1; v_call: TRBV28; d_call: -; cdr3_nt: TGTGCCAGCCTCGGCATTGGATCGTCCAATGAGCAGTTCTTC; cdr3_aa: CASLGIGSSNEQFF
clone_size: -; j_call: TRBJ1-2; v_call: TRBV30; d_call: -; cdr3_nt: TGTGCCTCTCTGACAGAAGAAAACTATGGCTACACCTTC; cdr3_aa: CASLTEENYGYTF
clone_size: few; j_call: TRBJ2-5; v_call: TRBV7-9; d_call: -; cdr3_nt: TGTGCCAGCAGCCCTCGCTCGGGGGAGGTGGAGACCCAGTACTTC; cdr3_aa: CASSPRSGEVETQYF
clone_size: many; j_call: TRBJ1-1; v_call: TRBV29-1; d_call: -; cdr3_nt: TGCAGCGTCTTGAAGGTAGACATGAACACTGAAGCTTTCTTT; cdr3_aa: CSVLKVDMNTEAFF
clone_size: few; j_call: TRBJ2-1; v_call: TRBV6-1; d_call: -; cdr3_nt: TGTGCCAGCAACTTACAGGGCTACAATGAGCAGTTCTTC; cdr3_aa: CASNLQGYNEQFF
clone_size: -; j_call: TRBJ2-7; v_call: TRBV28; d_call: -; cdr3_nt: TGTGCCAGCAGTTCGGCGGGGGCCCAACCCTACGAGCAGTACTTC; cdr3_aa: CASSSAGAQPYEQYF
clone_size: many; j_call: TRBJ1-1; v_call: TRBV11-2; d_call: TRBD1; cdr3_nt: TGTGCCAGCAGCTTAGACCTGGGACAGGTAAACACTGAAGCTTTCTTT; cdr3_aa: CASSLDLGQVNTEAFF
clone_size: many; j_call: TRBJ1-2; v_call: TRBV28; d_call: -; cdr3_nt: TGTGCCAGCAGTCCCCCGGCTAACTATGGCTACACCTTC; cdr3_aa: CASSPPANYGYTF
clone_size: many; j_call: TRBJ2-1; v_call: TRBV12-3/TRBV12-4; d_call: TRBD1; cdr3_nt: TGTGCCAGCAGTGCGACAGGGGCCTACAATGAGCAGTTCTTC; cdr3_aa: CASSATGAYNEQFF
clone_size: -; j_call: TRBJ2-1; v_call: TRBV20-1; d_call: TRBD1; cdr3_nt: TGCAGTGCTAGAGCACACCGGGACAGGGGCAATGAGCAGTTCTTC; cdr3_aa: CSARAHRDRGNEQFF
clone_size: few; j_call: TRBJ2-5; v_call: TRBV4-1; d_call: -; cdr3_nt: TGCGCCAGCAGCCAACTTACAAGTCAAGAGACCCAGTACTTC; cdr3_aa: CASSQLTSQETQYF
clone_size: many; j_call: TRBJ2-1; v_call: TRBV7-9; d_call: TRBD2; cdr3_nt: TGTGCCAGCAGCCCCCCAGGCGCTAGCGGGAGAGGAGGATACAATGAGCAGTTCTTC; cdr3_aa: CASSPPGASGRGGYNEQFF
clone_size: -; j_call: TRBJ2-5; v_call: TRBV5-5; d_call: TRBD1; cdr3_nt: TGTGCCAGCAGCTTTAGGGACAGACAAGAGACCCAGTACTTC; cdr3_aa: CASSFRDRQETQYF
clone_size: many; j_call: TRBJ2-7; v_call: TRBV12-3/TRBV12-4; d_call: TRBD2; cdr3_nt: TGTGCCAGCAGCCCTAGCGGGAGGAACTCCTACGAGCAGTACTTC; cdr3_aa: CASSPSGRNSYEQYF
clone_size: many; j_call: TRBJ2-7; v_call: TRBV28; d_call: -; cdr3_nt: TGTGCCAGCAGTTCCCTTGGGGGCGGCTCCTACGAGCAGTACTTC; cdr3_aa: CASSSLGGGSYEQYF
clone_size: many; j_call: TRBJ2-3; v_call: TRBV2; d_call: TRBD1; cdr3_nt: TGTGCCAGCAGCCGGGACAGGGGTGAAACAGATACGCAGTATTTT; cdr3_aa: CASSRDRGETDTQYF
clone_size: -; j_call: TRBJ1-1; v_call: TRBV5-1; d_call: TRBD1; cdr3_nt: TGCGCCAGCAGCTGGGACAGGAGAAGTATGAGCTCTGAAGCTTTCTTT; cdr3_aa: CASSWDRRSMSSEAFF